This T cell receptor (beta chain) was captured by sequencing in a study of cytomegalovirus exposure and HLA in healthy donors. General study findings and limits: The dataset shows that most TCR sequences were rare, while some public TCRs occurred in many donors.

As regards this clone: The antigen remains undetermined.

Every donor was a healthy person donating bone marrow. Primers: 60 Vbeta forward and 13 Jbeta reverse. TCRdb keeps only in-frame clones here, not all; method: immunoSEQ multiplex PCR. The sample table includes 220,000 or so clones. The V and J ends lost 2 bases and 1 base respectively, with 6 bases between them. Germline lookup yields CDR1 SNHLY and CDR2 FYNNEI. The length of the CDR3 is 13 residues. J is TRBJ2-7 and V is TRBV2, with a weak D call TRBD1 (5 bases). This TCR came from a girl aged 2 to 9 in good health and CMV-seropositive. The sample was PBMCs. CDR3 region: CASSEQGSYEQYF. For the CDR3, the DNA is TGTGCCAGCAGTGAACAGGGTTCCTACGAGCAGTACTTC.